The subject of this entry is one TCR beta chain. This record belongs to a study of blood T cell repertoires in COVID-19. Turning to the study itself: Researchers got acute and convalescent COVID-19 samples from the United States, Italy and Spain. PBMCs, B-cell-depleted T cells, or T cells provided the cDNA or gDNA that made up the material.

Authors' processing steps: Reference gene primer amplification gave nucleated cell count estimates. This table comes from immunoSEQ multiplex PCR, and its TCRdb copy is limited to in-frame clones, with some not included. That table supplies the V and J calls and clone size; D and trimming were determined from the DNA. The sample yields roughly 80,000 clones, around 80% seen once. V was shortened by 0 bases and J by 4 bases, with 13 bases between the two germline ends. The CDR3 spans 15 residues. CDR1 is GTSNPN and CDR2 is SVGIG in the germline V gene (reference sequence). This clonotype was obtained from a woman of 80 years or more with acute or convalescent COVID-19. Specimen: peripheral blood. The chain combines TRBV30 with TRBJ2-1, with D perhaps TRBD1 (5 bases). CDR3 sequence: CAWSVGATLYNEQFF. The CDR3 DNA follows: TGTGCCTGGAGTGTAGGGGCGACCCTTTACAATGAGCAGTTCTTC.